These T cell receptor beta chains were read from a single sample in a study of blood T cell repertoires in COVID-19. TCRdb keeps only in-frame clones here, not all; method: immunoSEQ multiplex PCR. The repertoire holds around 81,000 clones, with approximately 80% as singletons. Sequencing input: peripheral blood. These receptor sequences come from a man between 50 and 59 years old with acute or convalescent COVID-19. Each CDR3 is given with its conserved first and last residue. A D gene is named only where the DNA matches it firmly.

>15|TRBJ2-7|TRBV28|-
CASSLGTGGPYEQYF
TGTGCCAGCAGTCTGGGGACTGGCGGACCCTACGAGCAGTACTTC
>15|TRBJ2-5|TRBV7-9|TRBD2
CASSSGTSLWETQYF
TGTGCCAGCAGCTCGGGGACTAGCTTATGGGAGACCCAGTACTTC
>14|TRBJ1-1|TRBV3-1/TRBV3-2|-
CASGSFAGGTEAFF
TGTGCCAGCGGTTCGTTCGCGGGTGGCACTGAAGCTTTCTTT
>14|TRBJ2-7|TRBV5-1|TRBD1
CASSLTGDPYEQYF
TGCGCCAGCAGCTTAACAGGGGACCCCTACGAGCAGTACTTC
>13|TRBJ1-5|TRBV3-1/TRBV3-2|-
CASSHSLKYSQHF
TGTGCCAGCAGCCACTCCCTCAAGTACTCCCAGCATTTT
>17|TRBJ2-1|TRBV11-2|TRBD1
CASSLGARDRDRNEQFF
TGTGCCAGCAGCTTAGGGGCTCGGGACAGGGATAGGAATGAGCAGTTCTTC
>13|TRBJ1-4|TRBV4-3|-
CASSQEGQNTMFF
TGCGCCAGCAGCCAAGAAGGACAGAATACGATGTTTTTT
>13|TRBJ1-4|TRBV4-3|-
CASSQDTGEKLFF
TGCGCCAGCAGCCAAGATACGGGGGAAAAACTGTTTTTT
>14|TRBJ1-4|TRBV6-5|TRBD1
CASRSRDSREKLFF
TGTGCCAGCAGGAGCCGGGACAGTCGGGAAAAACTGTTTTTT
>17|TRBJ2-6|TRBV14|TRBD1
CASSQTGGAAGANVLTF
TGTGCCAGCAGCCAGACAGGGGGCGCAGCAGGGGCCAACGTCCTGACTTTC
>14|TRBJ2-7|TRBV11-3|-
CASSETDRWNEQYF
TGTGCCAGCAGCGAAACAGACAGATGGAACGAGCAGTACTTC
>15|TRBJ2-1|TRBV19|-
CASSNGGGTPHEQFF
TGTGCCAGTAGTAACGGAGGCGGGACCCCTCATGAGCAGTTCTTC
>13|TRBJ2-1|TRBV12-3/TRBV12-4|TRBD1
CASSGNRGREQFF
TGTGCCAGCAGTGGAAACAGGGGACGTGAGCAGTTCTTC
>15|TRBJ2-5|TRBV5-1|-
CASTNRGGVQETQYF
TGCGCCAGCACCAACAGGGGGGGGGTCCAAGAGACCCAGTACTTC